This record covers a single T cell receptor beta chain. As yet, its antigen is unknown. Healthy individuals who donated bone marrow served as the donors. The data stem from a study of cytomegalovirus exposure and HLA in healthy donors. Study summary: A prior analysis found roughly 110 million unique TCR beta sequences from 150 million to 200 million T cells. Study outcomes and limitations: Earlier results showed most TCR beta V segments being productive about 87% or about 30% of the time. Upon later analysis, TCR association rates were observed to vary by HLA locus, being highest for DRB1 and lowest for HLA-C.

The study ran its PCR with 60 Vbeta and 13 Jbeta primers. Some clones are missing from TCRdb's copy, which holds only in-frame ones; the method was immunoSEQ multiplex PCR. The repertoire consists of approximately 160,000 clones, with roughly 77% occurring once and the leading ten covering less than 2%. Sequenced material: PBMCs. This receptor was taken from a woman aged 18 to 35 in good health and CMV-seronegative.

This CDR3 is CASSLAGGTNTEAFF. CDR3 DNA: TGCGCCAGCAGCTTGGCTGGGGGGACGAACACTGAAGCTTTCTTT. The chain joins TRBV5-1 to TRBJ1-1; perhaps TRBD1 as D (5 bases). With 0 bases removed from V and 1 base from J, the gap between germline ends came to 10 bases. This CDR3 region has 15 residues. The germline V gene has CDR1 SGHRS and CDR2 YFSETQ.